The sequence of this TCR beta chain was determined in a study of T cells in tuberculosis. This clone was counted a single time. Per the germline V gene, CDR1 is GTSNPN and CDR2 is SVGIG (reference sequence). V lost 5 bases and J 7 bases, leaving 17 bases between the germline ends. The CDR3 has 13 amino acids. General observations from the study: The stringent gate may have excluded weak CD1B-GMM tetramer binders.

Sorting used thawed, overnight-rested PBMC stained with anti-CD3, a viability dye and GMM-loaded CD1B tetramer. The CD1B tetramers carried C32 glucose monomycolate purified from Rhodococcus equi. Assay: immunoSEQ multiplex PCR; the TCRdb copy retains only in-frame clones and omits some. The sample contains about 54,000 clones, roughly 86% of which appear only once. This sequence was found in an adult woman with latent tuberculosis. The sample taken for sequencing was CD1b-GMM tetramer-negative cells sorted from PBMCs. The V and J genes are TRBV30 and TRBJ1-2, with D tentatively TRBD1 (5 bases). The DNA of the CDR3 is TGTGCCTGGTCCCCGGGGGGGTTGGGTGGCTACACCTTC. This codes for CAWSPGGLGGYTF.